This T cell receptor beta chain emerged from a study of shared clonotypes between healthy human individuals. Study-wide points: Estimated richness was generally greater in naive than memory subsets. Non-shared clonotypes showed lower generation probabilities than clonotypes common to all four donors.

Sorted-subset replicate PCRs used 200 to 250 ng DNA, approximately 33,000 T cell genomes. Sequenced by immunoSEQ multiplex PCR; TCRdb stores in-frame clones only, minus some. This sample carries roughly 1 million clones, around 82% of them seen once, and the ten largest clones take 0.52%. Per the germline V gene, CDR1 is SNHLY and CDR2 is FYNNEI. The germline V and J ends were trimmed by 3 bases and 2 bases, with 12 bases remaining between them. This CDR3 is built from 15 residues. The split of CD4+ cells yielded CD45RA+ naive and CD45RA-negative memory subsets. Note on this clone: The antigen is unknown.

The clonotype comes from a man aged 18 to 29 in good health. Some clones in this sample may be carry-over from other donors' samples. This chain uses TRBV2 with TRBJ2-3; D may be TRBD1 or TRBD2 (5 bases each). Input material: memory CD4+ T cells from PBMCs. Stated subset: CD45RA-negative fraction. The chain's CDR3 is CASSESGTDTDTQYF. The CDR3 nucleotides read TGTGCCAGCAGTGAGTCCGGGACGGACACAGATACGCAGTATTTT.